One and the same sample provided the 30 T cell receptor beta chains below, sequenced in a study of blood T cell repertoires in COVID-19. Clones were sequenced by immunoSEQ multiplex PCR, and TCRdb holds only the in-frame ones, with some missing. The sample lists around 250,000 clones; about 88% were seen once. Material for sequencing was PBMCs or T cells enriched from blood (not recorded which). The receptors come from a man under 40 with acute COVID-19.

CDR3 amino acids: CAWNSDTPRNEQFF. The DNA of the CDR3 is TGTGCCTGGAATTCGGACACCCCTCGCAATGAGCAGTTCTTC. This chain joins TRBV30 and TRBJ2-1; D may be TRBD1 (5 bases). The germline V and J ends were trimmed by 4 bases and 6 bases, with 16 bases remaining between them. CDR3 length: 14 amino acids. Germline CDR1 is GTSNPN and CDR2 is SVGIG (reference sequence).

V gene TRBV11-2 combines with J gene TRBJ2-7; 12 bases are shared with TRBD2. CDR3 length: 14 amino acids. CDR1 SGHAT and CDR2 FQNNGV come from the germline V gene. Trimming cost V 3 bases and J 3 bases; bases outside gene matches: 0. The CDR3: CASSLTSGSYEQYV. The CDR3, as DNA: TGTGCCAGCAGCTTGACTAGCGGGAGCTACGAGCAGTACGTC.

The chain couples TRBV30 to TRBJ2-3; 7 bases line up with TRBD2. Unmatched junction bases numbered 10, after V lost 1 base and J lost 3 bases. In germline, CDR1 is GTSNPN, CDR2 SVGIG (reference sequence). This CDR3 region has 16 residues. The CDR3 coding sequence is TGTGCCTGGAGTGGACCCCTGGGGGGGAGGACAGATACGCAGTATTTT. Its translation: CAWSGPLGGRTDTQYF.

The CDR3 is CASSPNWGRATGELFF. In nucleotides, the CDR3 is TGCGCCAGCAGCCCCAATTGGGGCAGGGCCACCGGGGAGCTGTTTTTT. The gene calls are TRBV4-1 and TRBJ2-2; D may be TRBD1 (5 bases). In germline, CDR1 is MGHRA, CDR2 YSYEKL. The V end was cut by 4 bases, the J end by 4 bases, with 16 bases between. The CDR3 has 16 residues.

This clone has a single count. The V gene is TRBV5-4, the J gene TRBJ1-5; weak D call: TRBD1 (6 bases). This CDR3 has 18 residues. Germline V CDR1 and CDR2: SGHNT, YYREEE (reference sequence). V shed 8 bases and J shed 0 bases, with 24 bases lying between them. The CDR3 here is CARKDRPFLSFSNQPQHF. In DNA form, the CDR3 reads TGTGCCAGAAAGGACAGACCGTTCCTTTCCTTTAGCAATCAGCCCCAGCATTTT.

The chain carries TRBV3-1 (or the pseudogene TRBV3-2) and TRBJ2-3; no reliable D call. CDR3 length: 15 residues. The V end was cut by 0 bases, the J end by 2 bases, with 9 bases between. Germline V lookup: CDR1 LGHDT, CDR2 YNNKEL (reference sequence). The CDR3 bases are TGTGCCAGCAGCCAAGAGAGTCTCTCCACAGATACGCAGTATTTT. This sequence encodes CASSQESLSTDTQYF.

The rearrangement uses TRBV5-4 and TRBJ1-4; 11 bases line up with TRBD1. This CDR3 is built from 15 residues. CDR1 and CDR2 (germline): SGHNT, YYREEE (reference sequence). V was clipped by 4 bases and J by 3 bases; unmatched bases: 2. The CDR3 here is CASSGTGGANEKLFF. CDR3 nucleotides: TGTGCCAGCAGCGGGACAGGGGGGGCTAATGAAAAACTGTTTTTT.

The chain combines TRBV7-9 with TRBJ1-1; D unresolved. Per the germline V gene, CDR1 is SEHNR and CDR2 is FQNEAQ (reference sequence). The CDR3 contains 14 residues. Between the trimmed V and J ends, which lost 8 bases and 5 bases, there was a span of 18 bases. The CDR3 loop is CASRSLGRETEAFF. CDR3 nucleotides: TGTGCCAGCCGTTCACTGGGCCGGGAGACTGAAGCTTTCTTT. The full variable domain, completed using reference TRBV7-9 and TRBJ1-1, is DTGVSQNPRHKITKRGQNVTFRCDPISEHNRLYWYRQTLGQGPEFLTYFQNEAQLEKSRLLSDRFSAERPKGSFSTLEIQRTEQGDSAMYLCASRSLGRETEAFFGQGTRLTVV.

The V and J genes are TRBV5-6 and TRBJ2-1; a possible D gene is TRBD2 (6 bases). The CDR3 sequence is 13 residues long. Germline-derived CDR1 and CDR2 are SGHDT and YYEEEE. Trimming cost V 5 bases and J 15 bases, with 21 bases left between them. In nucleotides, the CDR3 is TGTGCCAGCAGGTCCCCGGGGCCGGGGGATCCGTTCTTC. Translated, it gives CASRSPGPGDPFF.

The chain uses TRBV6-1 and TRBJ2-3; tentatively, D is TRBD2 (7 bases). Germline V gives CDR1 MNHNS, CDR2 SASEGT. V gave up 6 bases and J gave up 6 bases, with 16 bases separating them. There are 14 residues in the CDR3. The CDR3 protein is CASSRGGDKDTQYF. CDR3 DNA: TGTGCCAGCAGCAGAGGGGGGGATAAGGATACGCAGTATTTT.

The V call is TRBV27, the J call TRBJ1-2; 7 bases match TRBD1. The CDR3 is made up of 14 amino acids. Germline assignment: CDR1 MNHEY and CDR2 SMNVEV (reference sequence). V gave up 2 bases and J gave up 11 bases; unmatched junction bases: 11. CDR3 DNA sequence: TGTGCCAGCAGTTTAAGGTCAGGGGGGCCAGGGTACACCTTC. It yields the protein CASSLRSGGPGYTF.

DNA of the CDR3: TGTGCCATACGGAGCGTCTCTGGAAACACCATATATTTT. Translation gives CAIRSVSGNTIYF. The chain combines TRBV6-5 with TRBJ1-3; unclear D gene. The V and J ends lost 10 bases and 0 bases respectively, with 10 bases between them. The CDR3 is 13 amino acids. Germline V gene lookup returns CDR1 MNHEY and CDR2 SVGAGI.

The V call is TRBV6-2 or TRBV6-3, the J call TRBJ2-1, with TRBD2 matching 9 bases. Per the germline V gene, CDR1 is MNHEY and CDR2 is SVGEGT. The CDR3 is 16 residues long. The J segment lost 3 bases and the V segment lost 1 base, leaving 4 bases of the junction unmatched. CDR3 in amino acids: CASSYWGAGGYNEQFF. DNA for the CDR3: TGTGCCAGCAGTTACTGGGGAGCGGGGGGCTACAATGAGCAGTTCTTC.

CDR3 region: CASFPGTGTYEQYV. CDR3 nucleotide sequence: TGTGCCAGCTTTCCCGGGACAGGGACCTACGAGCAGTACGTC. The chain combines TRBV6-5 with TRBJ2-7; 9 bases line up with TRBD1. V shed 8 bases, J shed 2 bases, and the junction held 7 bases outside the gene matches. Germline V gene sequence: CDR1 MNHEY, CDR2 SVGAGI. CDR3 length: 14 amino acids.

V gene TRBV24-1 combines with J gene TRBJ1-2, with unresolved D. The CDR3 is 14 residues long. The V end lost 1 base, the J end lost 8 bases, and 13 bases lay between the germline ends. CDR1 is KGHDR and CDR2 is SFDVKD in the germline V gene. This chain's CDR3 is CATSDFGPAGGYTF. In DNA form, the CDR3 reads TGTGCCACCAGTGATTTCGGCCCAGCCGGGGGCTACACCTTC.

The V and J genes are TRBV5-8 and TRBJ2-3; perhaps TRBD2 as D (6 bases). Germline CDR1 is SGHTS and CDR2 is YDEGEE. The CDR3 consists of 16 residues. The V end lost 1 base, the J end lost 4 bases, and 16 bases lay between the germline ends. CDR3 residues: CASSLPGGRGADTQYF. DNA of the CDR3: TGTGCCAGCAGCTTGCCCGGAGGGAGAGGAGCAGATACGCAGTATTTT.

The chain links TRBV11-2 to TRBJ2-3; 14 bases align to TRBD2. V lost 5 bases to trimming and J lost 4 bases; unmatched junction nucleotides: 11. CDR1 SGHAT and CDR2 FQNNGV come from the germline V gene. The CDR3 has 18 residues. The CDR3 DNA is TGTGCCAGCAGCACCGCCGGACTAGCGGGGGGCTCCCCAGATACGCAGTATTTT. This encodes CASSTAGLAGGSPDTQYF.

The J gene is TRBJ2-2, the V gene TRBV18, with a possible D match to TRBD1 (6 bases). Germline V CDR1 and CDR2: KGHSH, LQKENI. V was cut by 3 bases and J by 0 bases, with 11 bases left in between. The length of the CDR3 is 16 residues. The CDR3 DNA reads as TGTGCCAGCTCACCGGACGGGACAACGAACACCGGGGAGCTGTTTTTT. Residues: CASSPDGTTNTGELFF.

CDR3 region: CASSYGSGGRSEKLFF. CDR3 in DNA: TGTGCCAGCAGTTACGGTAGTGGGGGCAGAAGTGAAAAACTGTTTTTT. V gene TRBV6-6 combines with J gene TRBJ1-4; the D gene is possibly TRBD1 (6 bases). The CDR3 is 16 amino acids. Germline V CDR1 and CDR2: MNHNY, SVGAGI (reference sequence). Trimming took 2 bases from V and 7 from J, leaving 17 bases between them.

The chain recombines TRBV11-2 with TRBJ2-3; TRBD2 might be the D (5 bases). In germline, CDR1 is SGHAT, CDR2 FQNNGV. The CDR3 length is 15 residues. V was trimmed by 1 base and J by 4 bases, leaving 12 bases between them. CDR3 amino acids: CASSLGGWGADTQYF. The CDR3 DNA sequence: TGTGCCAGCAGCTTAGGAGGATGGGGAGCAGATACGCAGTATTTT.

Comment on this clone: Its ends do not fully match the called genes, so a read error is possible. In nucleotides, the CDR3 is TGTGCCAGCAGGGCGACAGGGTTGAACACTGAAGCTTTCTTT. Amino acid sequence: CASRATGLNTEAFF. V is TRBV5-1 and J is TRBJ1-1, with TRBD1 matching 7 bases. In germline, CDR1 is SGHRS, CDR2 YFSETQ. This CDR3 has 14 amino acids.

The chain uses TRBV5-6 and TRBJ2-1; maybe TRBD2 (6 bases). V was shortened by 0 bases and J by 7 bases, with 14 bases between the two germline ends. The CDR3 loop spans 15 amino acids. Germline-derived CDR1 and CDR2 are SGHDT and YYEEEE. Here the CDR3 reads CASSLEGLMTNEQFF. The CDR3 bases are TGTGCCAGCAGCTTGGAAGGACTAATGACAAATGAGCAGTTCTTC.

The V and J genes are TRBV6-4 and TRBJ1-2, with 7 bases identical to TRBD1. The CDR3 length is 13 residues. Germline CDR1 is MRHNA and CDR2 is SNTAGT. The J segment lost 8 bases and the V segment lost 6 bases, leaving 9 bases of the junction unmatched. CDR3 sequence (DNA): TGTGCCAGCAGCGTAAGACAGGGCGGGGGCTACACCTTC. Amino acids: CASSVRQGGGYTF.

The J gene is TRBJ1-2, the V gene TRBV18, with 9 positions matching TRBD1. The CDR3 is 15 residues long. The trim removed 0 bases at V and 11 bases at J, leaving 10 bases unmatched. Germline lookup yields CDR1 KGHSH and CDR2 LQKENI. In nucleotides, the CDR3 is TGTGCCAGCTCACCACCCAGGACAGGGGACGTGGTATACACCTTC. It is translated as CASSPPRTGDVVYTF.

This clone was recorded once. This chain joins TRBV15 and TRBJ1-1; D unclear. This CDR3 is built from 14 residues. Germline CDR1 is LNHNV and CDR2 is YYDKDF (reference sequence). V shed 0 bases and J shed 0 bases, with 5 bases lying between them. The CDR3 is CATSRDILNTEAFF. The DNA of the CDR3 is TGTGCCACCAGCAGAGATATTTTGAACACTGAAGCTTTCTTT.

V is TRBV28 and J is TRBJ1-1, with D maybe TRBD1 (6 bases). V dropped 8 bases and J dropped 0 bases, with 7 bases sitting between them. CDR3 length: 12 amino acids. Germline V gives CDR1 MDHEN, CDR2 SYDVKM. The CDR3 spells CASGQLNTEAFF. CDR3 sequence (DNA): TGTGCCAGCGGACAGTTGAACACTGAAGCTTTCTTT.

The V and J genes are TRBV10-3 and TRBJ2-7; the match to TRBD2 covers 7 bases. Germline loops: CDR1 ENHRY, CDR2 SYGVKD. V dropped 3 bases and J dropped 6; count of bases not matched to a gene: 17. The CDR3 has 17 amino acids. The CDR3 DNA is TGTGCCATCAGTGAAAGTTTGGGAGGGGCCCCGAGTACCGAGCAGTACGTC. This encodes CAISESLGGAPSTEQYV.

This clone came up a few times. As DNA, the CDR3 is TGTGCCAGCAGCTCTCGGACAGGGGGTGAGCAGTACGTC. Its protein product is CASSSRTGGEQYV. J is TRBJ2-7 and V is TRBV7-2; 10 nucleotides agree with TRBD1. CDR1 SGHTA and CDR2 FQGNSA come from the germline V gene. With 4 bases clipped from V and 7 bases from J, the junction kept 4 bases outside the gene matches. This CDR3 has 13 amino acids.

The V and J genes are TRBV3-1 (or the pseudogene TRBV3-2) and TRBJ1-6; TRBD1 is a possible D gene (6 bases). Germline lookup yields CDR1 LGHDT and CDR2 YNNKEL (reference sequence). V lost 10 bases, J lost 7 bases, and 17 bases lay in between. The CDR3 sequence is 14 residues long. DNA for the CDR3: TGTGCCACGAGAGTAGGGGGAGACAATTCACCCCTCCACTTT. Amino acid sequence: CATRVGGDNSPLHF.

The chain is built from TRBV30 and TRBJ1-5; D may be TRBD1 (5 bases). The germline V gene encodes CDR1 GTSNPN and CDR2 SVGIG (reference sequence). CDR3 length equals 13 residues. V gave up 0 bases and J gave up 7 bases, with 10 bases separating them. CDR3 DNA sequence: TGTGCCTGGAGTGTAAGGGGAAACCAGCCCCAGCATTTT. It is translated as CAWSVRGNQPQHF.